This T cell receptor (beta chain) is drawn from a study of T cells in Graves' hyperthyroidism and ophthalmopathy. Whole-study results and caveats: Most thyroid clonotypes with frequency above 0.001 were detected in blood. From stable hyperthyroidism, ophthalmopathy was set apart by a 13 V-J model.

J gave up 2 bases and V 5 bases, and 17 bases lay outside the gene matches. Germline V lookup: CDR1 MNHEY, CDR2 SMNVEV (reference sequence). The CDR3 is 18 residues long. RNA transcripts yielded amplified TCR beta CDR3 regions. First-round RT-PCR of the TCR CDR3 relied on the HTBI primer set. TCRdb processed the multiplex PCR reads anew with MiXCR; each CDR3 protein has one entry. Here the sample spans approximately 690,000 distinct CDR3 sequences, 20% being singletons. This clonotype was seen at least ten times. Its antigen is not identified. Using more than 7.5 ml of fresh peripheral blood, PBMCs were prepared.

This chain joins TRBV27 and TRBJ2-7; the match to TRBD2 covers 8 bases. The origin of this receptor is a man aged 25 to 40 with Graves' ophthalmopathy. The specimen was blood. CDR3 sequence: CASSLSPSKERGTYEQYF. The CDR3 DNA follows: TGTGCCAGCAGTCTAAGCCCCAGTAAAGAGCGGGGGACCTACGAGCAGTACTTC.